This TCR beta chain was retrieved from a study of cytomegalovirus exposure and HLA in healthy donors. Looking at the study overall: In an earlier analysis, around 120 million unique TCR beta sequences were found from some 180 million T cells.

The CDR3 has 17 residues. Germline values: CDR1 SNHLY, CDR2 FYNNEI. Trimming took off 9 bases at V and 0 bases at J, with 18 bases between the two ends. Overall study findings and caveats: The classifier, whose performance was assessed in both the original and validation cohorts, reportedly diagnosed cytomegalovirus status with high specificity and sensitivity. A list of 150 or so TCR beta chains associated with cytomegalovirus was given. Compared with the approximately 680-donor mean, an Asian-associated ancestry cluster reportedly had fewer N-insertions, according to a later analysis.

Vbeta (60) and Jbeta (13) primers were used in the PCR. TCRdb keeps only in-frame clones here, not all; method: immunoSEQ multiplex PCR. The profile covers about 140,000 clones, with roughly 72% appearing a single time and around 1.9% taken by the ten largest. On this clone: Its matching antigen is unknown.

The origin of this receptor is a man aged 40-50 years in good health and CMV-seronegative. The sample comprised PBMCs. V and J are TRBV2 and TRBJ1-6; the D gene is possibly TRBD1 (5 bases). This CDR3 is CASGAPGWSSYNSPLHF. The CDR3 DNA reads TGTGCCAGTGGGGCCCCAGGGTGGAGCTCCTATAATTCACCCCTCCACTTT.